The 19 T cell receptor beta chains below were found in one sample sequenced in a study of T-cell reconstitution after alpha-beta-depleted transplantation in children. For TCRbeta, the library was prepared with unique molecular identifiers. TCRdb analysed the PCR reads with MiXCR anew, one entry per CDR3 protein. This sample has around 52,000 distinct CDR3 sequences, with 5% to 6.5% found just once. This specimen consisted of PBMCs, mostly from graft donor cells, obtained 60 days after TCRalphabeta/CD19-depleted stem cell transplant. The origin of the receptors is a female patient aged 2-9 years who had a stem cell transplant for aplastic anemia, so the T cells may come from the graft donor.

This clonotype was seen many times. This chain joins TRBV9 and TRBJ1-3; D might be TRBD1 (5 bases). CDR1 SGDLS and CDR2 YYNGEE come from the germline V gene. V was shortened by 3 bases and J by 2 bases, with 12 bases between the two germline ends. The CDR3 consists of 15 residues. In DNA, the CDR3 is TGTGCCAGCAGCGCTGGGGACGGAACTGGAAACACCATATATTTT. Translating gives CASSAGDGTGNTIYF.

This clonotype was counted many times. This rearrangement joins TRBV24-1 to TRBJ2-5, with 7 bases identical to TRBD2. Looked up from germline, CDR1 is KGHDR and CDR2 is SFDVKD. CDR3 length: 18 residues. V dropped 3 bases and J dropped 3; count of bases not matched to a gene: 15. The CDR3 sequence is CATSDGSGIRITEETQYF. As DNA, the CDR3 is TGTGCCACCAGTGATGGGAGCGGGATCAGAATCACCGAAGAGACCCAGTACTTC.

This clonotype has more than one count but fewer than ten. The chain carries TRBV14 and TRBJ2-1; D is undetermined. The V gene's germline CDR1 is SGHDN and CDR2 FVKESK. CDR3 size: 14 residues. V was cut by 1 base and J by 5 bases, with 9 bases left in between. CDR3 sequence (DNA): TGTGCCAGCAGCCAAGTCTCCGGTAACAATGAGCAGTTCTTC. Protein product: CASSQVSGNNEQFF.

Ten or more counts support this clonotype. The CDR3 sequence: CASTPFRGRGYEQYV. DNA for the CDR3: TGTGCCAGCACCCCCTTCCGGGGGCGAGGCTACGAGCAGTACGTC. This chain joins TRBV21-1 and TRBJ2-7; no DNA check was done on the table's D call, TRBD1. TRBV21-1 counts as a pseudogene. The CDR3 is 15 residues long.

This clonotype was seen repeatedly, ten times or more. The chain carries TRBV20-1 and TRBJ2-1; a possible D gene is TRBD1 (6 bases). The CDR3 extends over 14 amino acids. The V end lost 6 bases, the J end lost 5 bases, and 17 bases lay between the germline ends. Germline CDR1 DFQATT, CDR2 SNEGSKA (reference sequence). The DNA for the CDR3 is TGCAGTGCCCCCGGGACATCGGTTGACAATGAGCAGTTCTTC. As protein: CSAPGTSVDNEQFF.

The gene calls are TRBV7-8 and TRBJ2-1, with 14 bases identical to TRBD2. The CDR3 consists of 18 residues. V was clipped by 5 bases and J by 0 bases; unmatched bases: 6. CDR1 is SGHVS and CDR2 is FQNEAQ in the germline V gene. CDR3 residues: CASSRTSGRSGSYNEQFF. In nucleotides, the CDR3 is TGTGCCAGCAGCAGGACTAGCGGGAGGTCTGGCTCCTACAATGAGCAGTTCTTC.

This clonotype was counted many times. V and J are TRBV7-3 and TRBJ1-1; D is unclear. Germline loops: CDR1 SGHTA, CDR2 FQGTGA. CDR3 length: 13 residues. The V gene lost 0 bases and the J gene lost 1 base, with 3 bases spanning the gap. The CDR3 sequence: CASSLTRNTEAFF. CDR3 sequence (DNA): TGTGCCAGCAGCTTAACCAGGAACACTGAAGCTTTCTTT.

This clonotype was recorded at least ten times. This sequence joins TRBV15 and TRBJ2-2, with TRBD2 as a possible D gene (5 bases). This CDR3 region has 17 residues. V gave up 0 bases and J gave up 3 bases, with 14 bases separating them. From germline, CDR1 is LNHNV and CDR2 YYDKDF (reference sequence). CDR3 DNA: TGTGCCACCAGCAGAGACTCCGGACTGGAATACACCGGGGAGCTGTTTTTT. As protein: CATSRDSGLEYTGELFF.

There are many counts of this clonotype. DNA of the CDR3: TGCAGCGCCAGCCGAGGGCAGGCTAACAATGAGCAGTTCTTC. Encoded protein: CSASRGQANNEQFF. The genes are TRBV20-1 and TRBJ2-1; D is perhaps TRBD2 (5 bases). There are 14 residues in the CDR3. The germline V gene has CDR1 DFQATT and CDR2 SNEGSKA (reference sequence).

The chain links TRBV18 to TRBJ2-5; 11 nucleotides line up with TRBD2. With V trimmed by 3 bases and J by 5 bases, 11 bases remained unmatched. The CDR3 extends over 17 amino acids. In germline, CDR1 is KGHSH, CDR2 LQKENI. CDR3 loop: CASSPTGLAASRETQYF. CDR3 DNA sequence: TGTGCCAGCTCACCGACGGGACTAGCGGCCTCCAGGGAGACCCAGTACTTC. Based on the CDR3 plus reference TRBV18 and TRBJ2-5, the full variable domain is NAGVMQNPRHLVRRRGQEARLRCSPMKGHSHVYWYRQLPEEGLKFMVYLQKENIIDESGMPKERFSAEFPKEGPSILRIQQVVRGDSAAYFCASSPTGLAASRETQYFGPGTRLLVL.

This clonotype was picked up many times. This chain joins TRBV15 and TRBJ2-5; the match to TRBD1 covers 8 bases. The germline CDR1 and CDR2 sequences are LNHNV and YYDKDF (reference sequence). The CDR3 loop spans 15 amino acids. After removal of 3 bases from V and 0 bases from J, the junction contained 3 bases not matched to a gene. The DNA for the CDR3 is TGTGCCACCAGCAGGGGACAGGTCAACCAAGAGACCCAGTACTTC. Translating gives CATSRGQVNQETQYF.

This clonotype was seen ten or more times. J is TRBJ1-4 and V is TRBV12-3 or TRBV12-4, with TRBD1 matching 8 bases. The CDR3 runs 14 residues. J was trimmed by 6 bases and V by 7 bases; bases with no gene match: 7. The CDR3 sequence: CASTRSGGYEKLFF. The CDR3 nucleotides are TGTGCCAGCACCCGATCAGGGGGCTATGAAAAACTGTTTTTT.

In this sample, this clonotype turned up many times. The chain carries TRBV4-2 and TRBJ2-7, with TRBD2 matching 10 bases. This CDR3 has 15 residues. The trim removed 4 bases at V and 2 bases at J, leaving 5 bases unmatched. Germline CDR1 reads LGHNA; CDR2 reads YNFKEQ. This chain's CDR3 is CASSPPGTSAYEQYF. CDR3 DNA sequence: TGTGCCAGCAGCCCGCCCGGGACTAGCGCCTACGAGCAGTACTTC.

This clonotype was observed at least ten times. The CDR3 here is CASSQDRGLHGNEQFF. As DNA, the CDR3 is TGTGCCAGCAGCCAAGATCGGGGACTGCATGGGAATGAGCAGTTCTTC. The chain combines TRBV3-1 with TRBJ2-1, with D tentatively TRBD2 (6 bases). Germline V gene sequence: CDR1 LGHDT, CDR2 YNNKEL (reference sequence). The CDR3 length is 16 residues. V was clipped by 0 bases and J by 7 bases, with 16 bases between them.

This chain uses TRBV4-2 with TRBJ2-5; D is unresolved. The germline CDR1 and CDR2 sequences are LGHNA and YNFKEQ. V lost 1 base and J lost 2, with 8 bases in between. This CDR3 region has 14 residues. CDR3 residues: CASSQVNSQETQYF. CDR3 DNA: TGTGCCAGCAGCCAAGTCAACAGTCAAGAGACCCAGTACTTC.

In its sample, this clonotype was seen many times. In nucleotides, the CDR3 is TGTGCCAGCAGCTTAGCCTCGGGCACAGATACGCAGTATTTT. Protein product: CASSLASGTDTQYF. This rearrangement joins TRBV7-8 to TRBJ2-3; the D is unclear. The CDR3 has 14 amino acids. V was pared by 0 bases and J by 1 base, with 5 bases between. Germline V gene sequence: CDR1 SGHVS, CDR2 FQNEAQ.

This sequence joins TRBV19 and TRBJ2-2; D remains ambiguous. Germline lookup yields CDR1 LNHDA and CDR2 SQIVND (reference sequence). The V end was cut by 6 bases, the J end by 1 base, with 6 bases between. The CDR3 loop spans 13 amino acids. Here the CDR3 reads CASRTLNTGELFF. CDR3 in DNA: TGTGCCAGTAGGACATTGAACACCGGGGAGCTGTTTTTT.

The gene calls are TRBV28 and TRBJ2-2; 7 bases are shared with TRBD2. The trim removed 7 bases at V and 5 bases at J, leaving 10 bases unmatched. CDR3 size: 15 residues. Per germline, CDR1 MDHEN and CDR2 SYDVKM. This CDR3 reads CASTPGGGGTGELFF. As DNA, the CDR3 is TGTGCCAGCACCCCAGGTGGGGGGGGAACCGGGGAGCTGTTTTTT. Combining the CDR3 with reference TRBV28 and TRBJ2-2 gives the whole variable domain DVKVTQSSRYLVKRTGEKVFLECVQDMDHENMFWYRQDPGLGLRLIYFSYDVKMKEKGDIPEGYSVSREKKERFSLILESASTNQTSMYLCASTPGGGGTGELFFGEGSRLTVL.

This clonotype was seen a few times. The chain employs TRBV5-4 and TRBJ2-5, with a possible D match to TRBD2 (6 bases). The length of the CDR3 is 13 residues. Germline V gives CDR1 SGHNT, CDR2 YYREEE (reference sequence). V lost 7 bases to trimming and J lost 5 bases, with 15 bases between them. The chain's CDR3 is CASAPGSGETQYF. The CDR3 DNA reads TGTGCCAGCGCCCCCGGCAGCGGGGAGACCCAGTACTTC.